This T cell receptor (beta chain) is drawn from a study of beta chain features in type 1 diabetes. Trimming at V came to 5 bases and at J to 2 bases, leaving 6 bases not matched to a gene. This CDR3 contains 16 residues. Germline lookup yields CDR1 SGHRS and CDR2 YFSETQ. Investigators reverse transcribed all isolated RNA, so they sequenced expressed TCRB transcripts. The data were produced by immunoSEQ multiplex PCR, yet TCRdb's version contains in-frame clones alone and is incomplete. The sample contains about 650,000 clones, 9.5% to 15% of which appear only once. The table lists this clone with a few counts. Its antigen is as yet unknown. Findings and limits, study-wide: Shortening that was moderate but significant affected the TCRB CDR3s of Type 1 diabetes patients in all four CD4+ subsets.

V and J are TRBV5-1 and TRBJ2-1, with TRBD2 identical over 11 bases. The sequenced material came from naive CD4+ T cells from blood. The TCR was taken from a young man with type 1 diabetes. The CDR3 is CASSRSTSGTYNEQFF. The CDR3 DNA sequence: TGCGCCAGCAGTCGGTCGACTAGCGGGACCTACAATGAGCAGTTCTTC.